This T cell receptor (beta chain) was identified during a study of T cells after yellow fever vaccination. Findings and caveats of the study: Though weaker, the secondary response peaked faster, on day 5 versus 15.

One entry per CDR3 protein results from TCRdb running MiXCR on the 5' RACE reads. The data contain a few hundred thousand distinct CDR3 sequences, about 12% of them singletons. The sample holds a few counts of this clonotype. No antigen is known for it. This CDR3 has 16 amino acids. Trimming shortened V by 7 bases and J by 1 base, and 17 bases separated the two germline ends. Germline V CDR1 and CDR2: LNHDA, SQIVND (reference sequence). The TCR sequence derives from a man younger than 35 who received the YFV17D yellow fever vaccine. The rearrangement joins TRBV19 to TRBJ1-5, with D unresolved. This sample comprised CD4+ T cells sorted from PBMCs, obtained 15 days after the yellow fever booster vaccination. The CDR3 protein is CASKDHKEYSNQPQHF. CDR3 DNA: TGTGCCAGTAAGGACCATAAGGAATACAGCAATCAGCCCCAGCATTTT.